This entry lists 4 T cell receptor beta chains sequenced from one sample in a study of Ad26.COV2.S vaccination and SARS-CoV-2 variants. Generated by immunoSEQ multiplex PCR, the TCRdb table keeps only in-frame clones and is missing some. In the table there are fewer than 400,000 clones, roughly nine tenths of which are singletons. Regarding treatment: roughly 18 received Ad26.COV2.S at low or high dose, single or two shots; a few received placebo; per-sample allocation not given. Collection of samples fell on day 63 after the first vaccine or placebo injection. The sample in question was peripheral blood, obtained in a trial of Ad26.COV2.S vaccine versus placebo. The receptors derive from a person between 18 and 60 years old who received the Ad26.COV2.S COVID-19 vaccine or a placebo.

This chain joins TRBV4-3 and TRBJ1-2, with 8 bases lining up with TRBD1. J lost 3 bases, V lost 4 bases, and 4 bases had no gene match. Germline-derived CDR1 and CDR2 are LGHNA and YSLEER. The CDR3 length is 14 residues. CDR3 nucleotide sequence: TGCGCCAGCAGCCCGGGACAGGATTACTATGGCTACACCTTC. Protein: CASSPGQDYYGYTF.

The chain is built from TRBV7-9 and TRBJ1-1, with TRBD1 as a possible D gene (5 bases). The CDR3 sequence is 15 residues long. V lost 5 bases, J lost 0 bases, and 13 bases lay in between. Per germline, CDR1 SEHNR and CDR2 FQNEAQ (reference sequence). The CDR3 DNA reads TGTGCCAGCAGCGCGATGTGGGACTTGAACACTGAAGCTTTCTTT. Its protein product is CASSAMWDLNTEAFF.

This chain connects TRBV28 to TRBJ1-1; D is unresolved. V was cut by 5 bases and J by 8 bases, with 15 bases left in between. The CDR3 is 13 residues long. Looked up from germline, CDR1 is MDHEN and CDR2 is SYDVKM. As DNA, the CDR3 is TGTGCCAGCAGTGCCGCGGGAACCCCGGAAGCTTTCTTT. It encodes CASSAAGTPEAFF.

There are a few counts of this clone. This rearrangement joins TRBV2 to TRBJ1-5; weak D call: TRBD1 (6 bases). Germline CDR1 reads SNHLY; CDR2 reads FYNNEI. The CDR3 contains 13 residues. V gave up 5 bases and J gave up 9 bases, with 14 bases separating them. The CDR3, as DNA: TGTGCCAGCAGTCCGGGCGAGGGGGGGCCCCAGCATTTT. It yields the protein CASSPGEGGPQHF.